The 23 T cell receptor beta chains listed next were all sequenced from one sample in a study of cytomegalovirus exposure and HLA in healthy donors. The PCR employed 60 Vbeta primers together with 13 Jbeta primers. Generated by immunoSEQ multiplex PCR, the TCRdb table keeps only in-frame clones and is missing some. This sample has approximately 140,000 clones; around 79% occur once, and the top ten carry 3.5%. Material for sequencing was PBMCs. Every receptor here comes from a human donor in good health.

The J gene is TRBJ1-1, the V gene TRBV6-1; a weak D match, TRBD1 (5 bases). V lost 6 bases, J lost 4 bases, and 18 bases lay in between. The CDR3 runs 15 residues. Germline loops: CDR1 MNHNS, CDR2 SASEGT. The CDR3 region is CASSRWGNSGTEAFF. In DNA, the CDR3 is TGTGCCAGCAGCCGATGGGGCAACAGTGGCACTGAAGCTTTCTTT.

The chain is built from TRBV6-4 and TRBJ2-3, with D perhaps matching TRBD1 (7 bases). This CDR3 comprises 15 residues. Trimming left V 4 bases short and J 3 bases short, with 14 bases between. CDR1 MRHNA and CDR2 SNTAGT come from the germline V gene. The CDR3 region is CASSVAGGGTDTQYF. CDR3 coding DNA: TGTGCCAGCAGTGTGGCAGGGGGAGGAACAGATACGCAGTATTTT.

The chain has TRBV13 and TRBJ1-4, with a weak D call TRBD1 (5 bases). CDR1 is PRHDT, CDR2 FYEKMQ, per germline (reference sequence). CDR3 length: 14 residues. Trimming cost V 5 bases and J 8 bases, with 15 bases left between them. For the CDR3, the DNA is TGTGCCAGCAGCCCCCGCGGGGGACGGGAAAAACTGTTTTTT. The encoded protein is CASSPRGGREKLFF.

This clone was seen a handful of times. For the CDR3, the DNA is TGTGCCAGCAGCTTGCAACGGGTGGAAAACACCATATATTTT. As protein: CASSLQRVENTIYF. This chain connects TRBV5-8 to TRBJ1-3; D unclear. CDR1 and CDR2 from the germline V gene are SGHTS and YDEGEE. Trimming shortened V by 1 base and J by 6 bases, and 11 bases separated the two germline ends. CDR3 length: 14 residues.

The sample holds one count of this clone. The V and J genes are TRBV7-2 and TRBJ2-3, with TRBD2 matching 7 bases. The CDR3 length is 14 residues. Trimming took 6 bases from V and 2 from J; bases not matched to a gene: 5. Germline V CDR1 and CDR2: SGHTA, FQGNSA. Here the CDR3 DNA reads TGTGCCAGCAGGCCGTGGGACTACACAGATACGCAGTATTTT. Translating it yields CASRPWDYTDTQYF.

This chain uses TRBV5-6 with TRBJ2-1; D is unresolved. Germline V gene sequence: CDR1 SGHDT, CDR2 YYEEEE. The length of the CDR3 is 14 residues. Deletions cut 0 bases from V and 7 bases from J, with 11 bases between. CDR3 region: CASSLAGADNEQFF. The CDR3 DNA reads TGTGCCAGCAGCTTGGCCGGTGCCGATAATGAGCAGTTCTTC.

The V call is TRBV6-5, the J call TRBJ1-5, with unresolved D. Germline-derived CDR1 and CDR2 are MNHEY and SVGAGI. V gave up 5 bases and J gave up 7 bases, with 12 bases separating them. The CDR3 is 13 amino acids. The CDR3 spells CASSLSFSQPQHF. CDR3 coding DNA: TGTGCCAGCAGTCTGTCGTTCTCCCAGCCCCAGCATTTT.

The chain couples TRBV28 to TRBJ1-1; TRBD1 might be the D (6 bases). This CDR3 spans 13 amino acids. Germline CDR1 reads MDHEN; CDR2 reads SYDVKM. V was clipped by 5 bases and J by 9 bases, with 16 bases between them. The CDR3 sequence: CASSLEGVVKAFF. CDR3 DNA sequence: TGTGCCAGCAGTCTAGAGGGGGTTGTAAAAGCTTTCTTT.

V gene TRBV5-1 combines with J gene TRBJ1-2; 8 nucleotides align to TRBD1. The CDR3 has 13 residues. Per the germline V gene, CDR1 is SGHRS and CDR2 is YFSETQ. The ends lost 3 bases at V and 8 bases at J; junction bases unmatched: 6. CDR3 DNA sequence: TGCGCCAGCAGCTCCGATGACAGGGGAGGCTACACCTTC. This codes for CASSSDDRGGYTF.

This CDR3 is CASSLLLDEQYF. CDR3 nucleotides: TGCGCCAGCAGCTTGTTACTCGACGAGCAGTACTTC. The genes are TRBV5-1 and TRBJ2-7, with unresolved D. The CDR3 is made up of 12 amino acids. Per germline, CDR1 SGHRS and CDR2 YFSETQ. V was shortened by 1 base and J by 5 bases, with 7 bases between the two germline ends.

The chain combines TRBV30 with TRBJ2-1; D remains unclear. Per the germline V gene, CDR1 is GTSNPN and CDR2 is SVGIG (reference sequence). This CDR3 contains 12 residues. V was clipped by 3 bases and J by 3 bases, with 6 bases between them. CDR3 residues: CAWREDYNEQFF. The DNA of the CDR3 is TGTGCCTGGAGAGAGGACTACAATGAGCAGTTCTTC.

This chain joins TRBV30 and TRBJ1-3; 7 bases are a match to TRBD1. This CDR3 region has 15 residues. Germline CDR1 and CDR2: GTSNPN and SVGIG (reference sequence). The V and J ends lost 0 bases and 0 bases, in that order; junction bases with no gene match: 2. CDR3 bases: TGTGCCTGGAGTGTGGGACAGATCTCTGGAAACACCATATATTTT. Translating it yields CAWSVGQISGNTIYF.

This clone was counted only a few times. The chain couples TRBV10-3 to TRBJ2-5; TRBD2 agrees at 15 bases. V trimming: 11 bases; J trimming: 5 bases; junction bases outside the gene matches: 6. CDR3 length: 14 amino acids. Per germline, CDR1 ENHRY and CDR2 SYGVKD. The CDR3 spells CASRTSGGAETQYF. In nucleotides, the CDR3 is TGTGCCTCCCGGACTAGCGGGGGGGCGGAGACCCAGTACTTC.

The rearrangement links TRBV5-1 to TRBJ1-3; 9 bases map to TRBD1. The CDR3 covers 15 residues. Germline V CDR1 and CDR2: SGHRS, YFSETQ. V dropped 0 bases and J dropped 2; count of bases not matched to a gene: 0. This CDR3 is CASSLDRGPGNTIYF. CDR3 bases: TGCGCCAGCAGCTTGGACAGGGGGCCTGGAAACACCATATATTTT.

A few counts support this clone. This sequence joins TRBV9 and TRBJ2-1; 14 bases fit TRBD2. The CDR3 is 15 amino acids. With V trimmed by 4 bases and J by 6 bases, 3 bases remained unmatched. The germline CDR1 and CDR2 sequences are SGDLS and YYNGEE. The CDR3 nucleotides are TGTGCCAGCAGCAAGACTAGCGGGAGGGGCAATGAGCAGTTCTTC. Its translation is CASSKTSGRGNEQFF.

This chain joins TRBV6-1 and TRBJ1-5, with a weak D call TRBD1 (6 bases). Germline V gene data show CDR1 as MNHNS and CDR2 as SASEGT. V lost 1 base, J lost 5 bases, and 6 bases lay in between. There are 13 residues in the CDR3. CDR3 nucleotide sequence: TGTGCCAGCAGTGAAGACAGGGATCAGCCCCAGCATTTT. Translated, it gives CASSEDRDQPQHF.

The chain combines TRBV19 with TRBJ2-7, with TRBD2 identical over 13 bases. This CDR3 contains 14 residues. Losses at the gene ends were 4 bases for V and 10 bases for J; bases not matched to a gene: 7. The germline gives CDR1 LNHDA, CDR2 SQIVND (reference sequence). The CDR3 sequence is CASSTTGTSGNQYF. As DNA, the CDR3 is TGTGCCAGTAGTACCACCGGGACTAGCGGGAATCAGTACTTC.

The rearrangement joins TRBV11-2 to TRBJ2-1; 7 bases line up with TRBD1. Germline CDR1 SGHAT, CDR2 FQNNGV. This CDR3 is built from 14 residues. Losses at the gene ends were 2 bases for V and 7 bases for J; bases not matched to a gene: 5. CDR3 sequence reads: CASSLLGQSNEQFF. In nucleotides, the CDR3 is TGTGCCAGCAGCTTACTGGGACAGAGTAATGAGCAGTTCTTC.

This chain joins TRBV27 and TRBJ2-1; 9 nucleotides align to TRBD2. Germline CDR1 MNHEY, CDR2 SMNVEV (reference sequence). Unmatched junction bases numbered 16, after V lost 5 bases and J lost 8 bases. The CDR3 extends over 17 amino acids. The CDR3 protein is CASSLSPLAGLSDEQFF. In DNA form, the CDR3 reads TGTGCCAGCAGTCTTTCCCCTCTAGCGGGACTCAGCGATGAGCAGTTCTTC.

The V gene is TRBV10-2, the J gene TRBJ2-7, with 7 nucleotides matching TRBD2. This CDR3 is 15 amino acids long. Germline-derived CDR1 and CDR2 are WSHSY and SAAADI. J lost 6 bases, V lost 6 bases, and 14 bases had no gene match. CDR3 region: CASRVGGGPIGEQYF. The CDR3 coding sequence is TGCGCCAGCAGGGTCGGGGGAGGGCCCATTGGCGAGCAGTACTTC.

Worth noting for this clone: At one boundary the junction diverges from the germline segment, which might be a read error. This chain connects TRBV6-5 to TRBJ2-1; 7 bases agree with TRBD2. Germline assignment: CDR1 MNHEY and CDR2 SVGAGI. The CDR3 length is 14 residues. CDR3 in DNA: TGTGCCAGCAGATACTATCTAGCGGACAATGAGCAGTTCTTC. It codes for CASRYYLADNEQFF.

V and J are TRBV15 and TRBJ2-3; weak D call: TRBD1 (5 bases). The germline V gene has CDR1 LNHNV and CDR2 YYDKDF (reference sequence). This CDR3 is 17 amino acids long. V gave up 0 bases and J gave up 2 bases, with 15 bases separating them. The chain's CDR3 is CATSREARAISTDTQYF. As DNA, the CDR3 is TGTGCCACCAGCAGAGAGGCCAGGGCAATCTCCACAGATACGCAGTATTTT.

This clone was seen a handful of times. The chain is built from TRBV5-4 and TRBJ1-3; TRBD1 is a possible D gene (6 bases). The CDR3 has 16 residues. The V end was cut by 4 bases, the J end by 5 bases, with 19 bases between. Germline CDR1 SGHNT, CDR2 YYREEE (reference sequence). The CDR3 DNA is TGTGCCAGCAGCCCAAATCCGGGACAAAACAGAAACACCATATATTTT. Translation: CASSPNPGQNRNTIYF.